These T cell receptor beta chains were read from a single sample in a study of Ad26.COV2.S vaccination and SARS-CoV-2 variants. Profiled with immunoSEQ multiplex PCR; TCRdb holds only in-frame clones, not every one. The sample carries some 340,000 clones, around 83% recorded once. Sequenced material: peripheral blood, taken in a trial of Ad26.COV2.S vaccine versus placebo. The receptors here all came from a person between 18 and 65 years old who received the Ad26.COV2.S COVID-19 vaccine or a placebo. The CDR3 runs from the conserved cysteine through the conserved F or W.

V,CDR3
TRBV5-5,CASRGTGVYGYTF
TRBV10-2,CASRELSNTEAFF
TRBV7-2,CASSLEGTGGYRGYTF
TRBV7-2,CASSVSGLADSYEQYF
TRBV3-1/TRBV3-2,CASSQGWDPEAEAFF
TRBV5-8,CASSLSGAGYEQYF
TRBV2,CASRQKAEQYF
TRBV4-1,CASSPRDSNQPQHF
TRBV7-2,CASSFVGRETEAFF
TRBV10-3,CATEDGLNTEAFF
TRBV18,CASSPRRGYNEQFF
TRBV10-3,CAISEAGQETQYF
TRBV15,CATSRDLGVDNEQFF
TRBV21-1,CASSKKQYRGSQPQHF
TRBV5-1,CASSTSGSNSPLHF
TRBV9,CASSVDSGRGETQYF
TRBV7-3,CASSGSGGGEQFF
TRBV7-9,CASSLYSLANEQFF
TRBV3-1/TRBV3-2,CASSLRTGRYGELFF
TRBV7-2,CASSAGLSYNEQFF
TRBV7-9,CASSRPLRTGGSEKLFF
TRBV5-4,CASSLDFGTGGTEQYF
TRBV5-4,CASSSDYLYGYTF
TRBV6-4,CASSVTYTDTQYF
TRBV2,CASSRTSGSYEQYF
TRBV7-9,CASSPAGDSGELFF
TRBV5-4,CASSSTGLGETQYF
TRBV30,CAADQRGQPQHF
TRBV15,CATSSSSGNEQFF
TRBV29-1,CSVALFRDRVYGYTF
TRBV19,CASRDRGPSNEKLFF
TRBV5-1,CASRKEQAYEGEQYF
TRBV20-1,CSAGQGGYTF
TRBV30,CAWARGPLGEETQYF
TRBV10-1,CASAGSLGRHEQFF
TRBV30,CAWKKSVSGNTIYF
TRBV5-1,CASSPTGSGANVLTF
TRBV18,CASSDVTDTQYF
TRBV3-1/TRBV3-2,CASSPTKRGGTEAFF
TRBV6-5,CASKTPPGRDTEAFF
TRBV3-1/TRBV3-2,CASSPQLAGVHEQYF
TRBV9,CASSVEREGTEAFF
TRBV7-2,CASSLVATPTDTQYF
TRBV5-1,CASSLRGHRYGYTF
TRBV6-5,CASSYSRGGMFYEQYF
TRBV27,CASSLNGLNEKLFF
TRBV4-1,CASSRSATASSYNEQFF
TRBV13,CASSPKGSTDTQYF
TRBV19,CASSMRDTGELFF
TRBV7-2,CASSHLRGQGDTEAFF